This T cell receptor (beta chain) was sequenced for a study of long-term antiretroviral therapy in people with HIV. Running of the v3.0 immunoSEQ assay took place at survey level. Data came from immunoSEQ multiplex PCR; TCRdb stores just in-frame clones and leaves some out. The sample holds tens of thousands of clones, 70% to 85% seen once. Germline CDR1 reads LNHDA; CDR2 reads SQIVND (reference sequence). This CDR3 comprises 18 residues. V lost 6 bases and J lost 2; bases outside the gene matches: 13. The receptor's source is a man aged 18 to 30 with HIV. The sample in question was unsorted PBMCs, obtained 0.1 years before starting antiretroviral therapy. J is TRBJ1-5 and V is TRBV19; 10 bases fit TRBD1. CDR3 region: CASSQNGQGGSGNQPQHF. CDR3 bases: TGTGCCAGTAGCCAAAACGGACAGGGGGGTTCAGGCAATCAGCCCCAGCATTTT.